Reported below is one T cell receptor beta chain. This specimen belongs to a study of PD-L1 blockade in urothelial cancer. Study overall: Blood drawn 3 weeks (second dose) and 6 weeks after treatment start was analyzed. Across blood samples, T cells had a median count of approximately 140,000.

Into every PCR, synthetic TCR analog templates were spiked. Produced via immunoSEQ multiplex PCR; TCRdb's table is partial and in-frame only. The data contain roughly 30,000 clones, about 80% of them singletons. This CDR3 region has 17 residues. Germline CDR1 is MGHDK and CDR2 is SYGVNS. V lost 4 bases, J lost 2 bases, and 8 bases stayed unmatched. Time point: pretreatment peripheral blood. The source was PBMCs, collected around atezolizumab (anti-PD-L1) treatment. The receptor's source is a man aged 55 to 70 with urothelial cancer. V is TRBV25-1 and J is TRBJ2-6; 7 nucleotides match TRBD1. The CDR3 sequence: CASSVGTEHPGANVLTF. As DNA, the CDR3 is TGTGCCAGCAGTGTCGGGACAGAACATCCTGGGGCCAACGTCCTGACTTTC.